The 30 T cell receptor beta chains presented below share a single source sample, sequenced in a study of T cells expressing NK-cell markers. TCRdb re-called the 5' RACE reads; every CDR3 protein appears as one record, without DNA. Its table lists some 450,000 distinct CDR3 sequences. Input material: blood T cells: a sorted CD56 or NKG2C T cell subset, CD4+ or CD8+ T cells, or bulk PBMC T cells (not recorded which). These receptors came from a woman aged 18-70 years in good health.

This chain connects TRBV6-2 or TRBV6-3 to TRBJ1-1; lacking DNA, the TRBD1 call made by TCRdb goes unchecked. The CDR3 spans 12 residues. Germline CDR1 is MNHEY and CDR2 is SVGEGT. The CDR3 region is CASSGTGTEAFF.

The gene calls are TRBV29-1 and TRBJ1-1; as DNA is missing, the TRBD1 call by TCRdb cannot be tested. Germline CDR1 reads SQVTM; CDR2 reads ANQGSEA. The CDR3 covers 15 residues. The CDR3: CSVEDGYPGGTEAFF.

The chain couples TRBV6-5 to TRBJ2-1; lacking DNA, the TRBD1 call made by TCRdb goes unchecked. The length of the CDR3 is 16 residues. Germline lookup yields CDR1 MNHEY and CDR2 SVGAGI. CDR3 amino acids: CASSSPREGAGNEQFF.

The CDR3 region is CASTDSRYQETQYF. The V and J genes are TRBV19 and TRBJ2-5; absent DNA, TCRdb's TRBD1 call cannot be checked. Germline CDR1 reads LNHDA; CDR2 reads SQIVND (reference sequence). CDR3 size: 14 residues.

This chain joins TRBV7-2 and TRBJ1-5; TCRdb lists TRBD1, though no DNA is available to test this call. CDR3 length: 15 residues. Germline V gives CDR1 SGHTA, CDR2 FQGNSA. The CDR3 sequence: CASSLRRDGNQPQHF.

The chain's CDR3 is CASSQNRAYEQFF. The chain has TRBV7-3 and TRBJ2-1; the D gene TCRdb calls, TRBD1, cannot be checked with no DNA. The CDR3 covers 13 residues. Per germline, CDR1 SGHTA and CDR2 FQGTGA.

The chain joins TRBV5-4 to TRBJ2-1; TCRdb proposes TRBD1, but this gene call is untestable without DNA. Per the germline V gene, CDR1 is SGHNT and CDR2 is YYREEE (reference sequence). CDR3 length: 17 amino acids. This chain's CDR3 is CASSPTGAGGSYNEQFF.

V gene TRBV20-1 combines with J gene TRBJ2-7; TCRdb reports TRBD2, a call that lacks DNA to check it against. CDR3 size: 14 residues. Germline V CDR1 and CDR2: DFQATT, SNEGSKA (reference sequence). CDR3 loop: CSARADVGSSGSSF.

J is TRBJ2-1 and V is TRBV7-2; the TRBD1 assignment by TCRdb is unverifiable without DNA. The germline V gene has CDR1 SGHTA and CDR2 FQGNSA. CDR3 size: 15 residues. CDR3 region: CASSLGQGVGYEQFF. The full variable domain, rest sourced from reference TRBV7-2 and TRBJ2-1, is GAGVSQSPSNKVTEKGKDVELRCDPISGHTALYWYRQSLGQGLEFLIYFQGNSAPDKSGLPSDRFSAERTGGSVSTLTIQRTQQEDSAVYLCASSLGQGVGYEQFFGPGTRLTVL.

This chain uses TRBV20-1 with TRBJ2-1; with no DNA, the TCRdb D assignment of TRBD2 cannot be verified. Germline V gene lookup returns CDR1 DFQATT and CDR2 SNEGSKA (reference sequence). This CDR3 contains 12 residues. CDR3: CSPRTSGSRQFF.

The chain's CDR3 is CSAGYNAEETQYF. The chain uses TRBV20-1 and TRBJ2-5. The CDR3 sequence is 13 residues long. Per germline, CDR1 DFQATT and CDR2 SNEGSKA (reference sequence).

The chain carries TRBV10-3 and TRBJ2-7; TCRdb's assignment of TRBD1 cannot be checked, as there is no DNA. The CDR3 contains 12 residues. From germline, CDR1 is ENHRY and CDR2 SYGVKD. CDR3: CATSGTGAEQYF.

The chain is built from TRBV6-5 and TRBJ2-2; TCRdb proposes TRBD2, but this gene call is untestable without DNA. The germline V gene has CDR1 MNHEY and CDR2 SVGAGI. The CDR3 totals 15 residues. The CDR3 spells CASSYGTANTGELFF.

The chain combines TRBV6-4 with TRBJ2-4; TCRdb returns TRBD2, unconfirmable since there is no DNA. Germline-derived CDR1 and CDR2 are MRHNA and SNTAGT. The CDR3 extends over 15 amino acids. This CDR3 is CASRRSGVGKNIQYF.

The chain employs TRBV20-1 and TRBJ2-1; TCRdb gives TRBD1 as the D gene, but with no DNA this cannot be confirmed. The CDR3 consists of 18 residues. The germline V gene encodes CDR1 DFQATT and CDR2 SNEGSKA (reference sequence). CDR3 in amino acids: CSARDWDPKREFYNEQFF.

V gene TRBV30 combines with J gene TRBJ2-1; TCRdb gives TRBD1 as the D gene, but with no DNA this cannot be confirmed. CDR3 length equals 15 residues. Germline-derived CDR1 and CDR2 are GTSNPN and SVGIG (reference sequence). This CDR3 is CAWSLTGMGHNEQFF. Using reference TRBV30 and TRBJ2-1 for the parts outside the CDR3, the full variable domain is SQTIHQWPATLVQPVGSPLSLECTVEGTSNPNLYWYRQAAGRGLQLLFYSVGIGQISSEVPQNLSASRPQDRQFILSSKKLLLSDSGFYLCAWSLTGMGHNEQFFGPGTRLTVL.

This sequence joins TRBV12-3 or TRBV12-4 and TRBJ1-1. The CDR3 loop spans 17 amino acids. The CDR3 spells CASRPNRASVGYTEAFF.

The chain couples TRBV12-3 or TRBV12-4 to TRBJ2-2. This CDR3 contains 16 residues. The CDR3 region is CASTLGSRANTGELFF.

J is TRBJ1-3 and V is TRBV14; the TCRdb call, TRBD1, lacks DNA for checking. The CDR3 sequence is 14 residues long. CDR1 and CDR2 (germline): SGHDN, FVKESK. CDR3: CASSAGHSGNTIYF.

The gene calls are TRBV7-2 and TRBJ2-5; TCRdb indicates TRBD2, and absent DNA this call remains unverified. The CDR3 is 17 amino acids. Germline V CDR1 and CDR2: SGHTA, FQGNSA. The CDR3 protein is CASSLSMLAGAQETQYF.

The CDR3 spells CASKGDSGNQPQHF. J is TRBJ1-5 and V is TRBV2; TCRdb's D call, TRBD1, is unchecked because there is no DNA. The length of the CDR3 is 14 residues. Germline lookup yields CDR1 SNHLY and CDR2 FYNNEI.

This chain uses TRBV24-1 with TRBJ1-2. This CDR3 is built from 13 residues. Germline loops: CDR1 KGHDR, CDR2 SFDVKD. Here the CDR3 reads CATRTLGGHGYTF.

This chain uses TRBV7-2 with TRBJ1-2. This CDR3 comprises 14 residues. Germline CDR1 is SGHTA and CDR2 is FQGNSA. The CDR3 spells CASSLARQGSGYTF.

The chain joins TRBV19 to TRBJ2-1; checking the TCRdb D call of TRBD2 is not possible without DNA. In germline, CDR1 is LNHDA, CDR2 SQIVND (reference sequence). This CDR3 is 17 amino acids long. This CDR3 is CASSIGASGGTYNEQFF.

The chain combines TRBV5-5 with TRBJ1-2; TCRdb indicates TRBD1, and absent DNA this call remains unverified. CDR3 length equals 18 residues. Germline-derived CDR1 and CDR2 are SGHKS and YYEKEE (reference sequence). CDR3 region: CASSETPPMGQTNYGYTF.

J is TRBJ2-7 and V is TRBV5-1. This CDR3 has 13 residues. Germline values: CDR1 SGHRS, CDR2 YFSETQ. The CDR3: CASSLDSYYEQYF.

The rearrangement joins TRBV5-1 to TRBJ1-2; lacking DNA, the TRBD1 call made by TCRdb goes unchecked. From germline, CDR1 is SGHRS and CDR2 YFSETQ. The CDR3 has 15 amino acids. This chain's CDR3 is CASSLLQGVNYGYTF.

This chain uses TRBV28 with TRBJ2-7; checking the TCRdb D call of TRBD2 is not possible without DNA. The length of the CDR3 is 12 residues. CDR1 and CDR2 (germline): MDHEN, SYDVKM. CDR3 in amino acids: CASSPATWEQYF.

The chain recombines TRBV11-3 with TRBJ2-5; TCRdb reports TRBD1, a call that lacks DNA to check it against. This CDR3 has 13 amino acids. Germline values: CDR1 SGHNT, CDR2 YENEEA. The CDR3 reads CASSWRDTETQYF.

The chain uses TRBV5-1 and TRBJ2-5; TCRdb gives TRBD2 as the D gene, but with no DNA this cannot be confirmed. Germline V gene data show CDR1 as SGHRS and CDR2 as YFSETQ. This CDR3 has 13 amino acids. The CDR3 is CASGSRGKETQYF.